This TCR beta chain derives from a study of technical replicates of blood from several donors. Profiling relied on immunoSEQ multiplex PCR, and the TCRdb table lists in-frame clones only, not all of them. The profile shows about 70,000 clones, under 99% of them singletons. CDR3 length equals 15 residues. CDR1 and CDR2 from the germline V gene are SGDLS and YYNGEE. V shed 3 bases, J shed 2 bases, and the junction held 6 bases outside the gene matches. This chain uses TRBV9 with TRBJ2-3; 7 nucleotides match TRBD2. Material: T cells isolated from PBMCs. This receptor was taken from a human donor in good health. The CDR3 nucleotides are TGTGCCAGCAGCGAGGAGGGGAGGGACACAGATACGCAGTATTTT. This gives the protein CASSEEGRDTDTQYF. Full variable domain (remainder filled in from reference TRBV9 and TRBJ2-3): DSGVTQTPKHLITATGQRVTLRCSPRSGDLSVYWYQQSLDQGLQFLIQYYNGEERAKGNILERFSAQQFPDLHSELNLSSLELGDSALYFCASSEEGRDTDTQYFGPGTRLTVL.